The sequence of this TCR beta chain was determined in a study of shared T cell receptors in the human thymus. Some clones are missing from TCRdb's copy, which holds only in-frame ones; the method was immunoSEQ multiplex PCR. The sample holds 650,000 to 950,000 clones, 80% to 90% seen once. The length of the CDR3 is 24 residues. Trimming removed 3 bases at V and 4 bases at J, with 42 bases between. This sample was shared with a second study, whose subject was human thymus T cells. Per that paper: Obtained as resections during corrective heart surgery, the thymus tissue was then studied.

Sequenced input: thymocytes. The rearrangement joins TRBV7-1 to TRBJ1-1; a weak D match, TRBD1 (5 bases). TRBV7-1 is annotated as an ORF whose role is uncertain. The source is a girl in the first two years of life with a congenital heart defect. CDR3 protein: CASSSRKAAGGSIPYIGRGTEAFF. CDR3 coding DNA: TGTGCCAGCAGCTCCCGAAAGGCCGCGGGGGGGTCCATACCGTATATAGGGAGGGGCACTGAAGCTTTCTTT.